This T cell receptor (beta chain) was sequenced in a study of blood T cell repertoires in COVID-19. TCRdb's table, derived via immunoSEQ multiplex PCR, lists solely in-frame clones and lacks some. This table holds approximately 100,000 clones, around 85% found once. V was cut by 0 bases and J by 6 bases, with 5 bases left in between. CDR1 SEHNR and CDR2 FQNEAQ come from the germline V gene (reference sequence). The CDR3 consists of 13 residues. Sequences were obtained from peripheral blood. The sequence was obtained from a woman older than 75 with acute or convalescent COVID-19. The rearrangement joins TRBV7-9 to TRBJ2-2, with D tentatively TRBD1 (5 bases). The CDR3 bases are TGTGCCAGCAGCTTAGCAGGGGCCGGGGAGCTGTTTTTT. It is translated as CASSLAGAGELFF. Combining the CDR3 with reference TRBV7-9 and TRBJ2-2 gives the whole variable domain DTGVSQNPRHKITKRGQNVTFRCDPISEHNRLYWYRQTLGQGPEFLTYFQNEAQLEKSRLLSDRFSAERPKGSFSTLEIQRTEQGDSAMYLCASSLAGAGELFFGEGSRLTVL.